This T cell receptor beta chain was captured by sequencing in a study of cytomegalovirus exposure and HLA in healthy donors. General study results and limits: Cytomegalovirus status, reportedly, was diagnosed with high specificity and sensitivity by the classifier.

PCR primers comprised 60 Vbeta and 13 Jbeta primers. This table comes from immunoSEQ multiplex PCR, and its TCRdb copy is limited to in-frame clones, with some not included. The sample lists under 150,000 clones, more than 65% occurring once. About this clone itself: Its cognate antigen is unknown.

This receptor was identified in a middle-aged man in good health and CMV-seronegative. Specimen: PBMCs.

In DNA, the CDR3 is TGCGCCAGCAGCTTGGGACCCGGGGGGCAAGAGACCCAGTACTTC. It yields the protein CASSLGPGGQETQYF. This sequence joins TRBV5-1 and TRBJ2-5; 7 bases map to TRBD2. Germline CDR1 and CDR2: SGHRS and YFSETQ. This CDR3 spans 15 amino acids. V trimming: 0 bases; J trimming: 2 bases; junction bases outside the gene matches: 4.